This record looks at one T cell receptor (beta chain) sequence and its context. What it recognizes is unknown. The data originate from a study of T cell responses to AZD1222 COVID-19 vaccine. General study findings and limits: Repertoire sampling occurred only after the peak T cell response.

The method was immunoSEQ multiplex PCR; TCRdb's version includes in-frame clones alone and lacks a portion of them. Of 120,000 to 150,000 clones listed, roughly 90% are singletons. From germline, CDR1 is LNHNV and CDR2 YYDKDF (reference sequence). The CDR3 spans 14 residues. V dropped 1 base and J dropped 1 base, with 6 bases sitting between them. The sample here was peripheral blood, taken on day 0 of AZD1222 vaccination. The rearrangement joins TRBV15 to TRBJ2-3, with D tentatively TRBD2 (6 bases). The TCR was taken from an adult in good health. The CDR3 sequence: CATSRGGGTDTQYF. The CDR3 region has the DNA TGTGCCACCAGCAGAGGCGGGGGCACAGATACGCAGTATTTT.